This T cell receptor beta chain was retrieved from a study of shared clonotypes between healthy human individuals. Findings and caveats of the study: With a handful of donors compared, about 5% of naive CD4 clonotypes were shared.

Germline V gives CDR1 LNHNV, CDR2 YYDKDF (reference sequence). CDR3 length: 15 amino acids. J gave up 0 bases and V 1 base, and 3 bases lay outside the gene matches. On this clone: The antigen is undetermined.

Clones were read by immunoSEQ multiplex PCR, and TCRdb kept only the in-frame ones, dropping some. The sample lists approximately 99,000 clones, under 70% seen once, with over 20% in the top ten. V usage is TRBV15 and J usage is TRBJ2-7; 7 nucleotides match TRBD2. The sequenced sample consisted of memory CD8+ T cells sorted from blood. Regarding subset: CD45RO+ cells pooled with CCR7-negative TemRA cells. This receptor was taken from a woman in her twenties or thirties in good health. CDR3 sequence reads: CATSRAGRSSYEQYF. CDR3 nucleotide sequence: TGTGCCACCAGCAGAGCCGGGAGGTCCTCCTACGAGCAGTACTTC.